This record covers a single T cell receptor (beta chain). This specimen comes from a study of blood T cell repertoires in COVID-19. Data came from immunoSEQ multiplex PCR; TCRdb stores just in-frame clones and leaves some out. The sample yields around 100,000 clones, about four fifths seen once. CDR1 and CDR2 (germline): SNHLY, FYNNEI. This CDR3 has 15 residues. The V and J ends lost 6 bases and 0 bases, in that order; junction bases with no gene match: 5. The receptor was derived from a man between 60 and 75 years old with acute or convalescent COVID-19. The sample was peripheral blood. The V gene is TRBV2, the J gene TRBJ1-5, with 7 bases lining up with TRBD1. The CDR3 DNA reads TGTGCCAGCAGGAAAGGGACAGCTAGCAATCAGCCCCAGCATTTT. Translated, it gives CASRKGTASNQPQHF. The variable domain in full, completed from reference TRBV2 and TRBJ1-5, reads EPEVTQTPSHQVTQMGQEVILRCVPISNHLYFYWYRQILGQKVEFLVSFYNNEISEKSEIFDDQFSVERPDGSNFTLKIRSTKLEDSAMYFCASRKGTASNQPQHFGDGTRLSIL.